The 10 T cell receptor beta chains listed next were all sequenced from one sample in a study of blood T cell repertoires in COVID-19. The table came from immunoSEQ multiplex PCR; TCRdb's copy has only in-frame clones and leaves some out. The table lists 250,000 to 400,000 clones, 85% of them singletons. Sequences were obtained from PBMCs or T cells enriched from blood (not recorded which). The receptors derive from a young woman who had been exposed to COVID-19.

The J gene is TRBJ1-4, the V gene TRBV7-9; D call uncertain. V was pared by 3 bases and J by 1 base, with 9 bases between. The CDR3 has 15 residues. Germline-derived CDR1 and CDR2 are SEHNR and FQNEAQ (reference sequence). CDR3 sequence (DNA): TGTGCCAGCAGCTTGTTCCTGAGAACTAATGAAAAACTGTTTTTT. Encoded protein: CASSLFLRTNEKLFF.

This clone was seen more than once but under ten times. The junction differs from germline at one of its ends, possibly a read error. The gene calls are TRBV5-1 and TRBJ1-4; D not certain. The CDR3 extends over 18 amino acids. Germline CDR1 is SGHRS and CDR2 is YFSETQ. The CDR3 is CASSFFGSGEGTYEKLFF. In nucleotides, the CDR3 is TGCGCCAGCAGCTTCTTTGGTTCGGGAGAGGGAACTTATGAAAAACTGTTTTTT.

The chain couples TRBV11-3 to TRBJ1-1; a weak D match, TRBD1 (6 bases). Trimming left V 4 bases short and J 1 base short, with 7 bases between. This CDR3 is built from 13 residues. Germline V gene sequence: CDR1 SGHNT, CDR2 YENEEA. The CDR3 DNA is TGTGCCAGCAGCTGGACAGCGAACACTGAAGCTTTCTTT. It yields the protein CASSWTANTEAFF.

The rearrangement uses TRBV29-1 and TRBJ1-6; D call uncertain. Germline V gives CDR1 SQVTM, CDR2 ANQGSEA. The CDR3 runs 12 residues. The V end lost 2 bases, the J end lost 14 bases, and 13 bases lay between the germline ends. CDR3 sequence reads: CSVEPQIGALHF. CDR3 sequence (DNA): TGCAGCGTTGAACCTCAAATCGGGGCCCTCCACTTT.

The V and J genes are TRBV12-5 and TRBJ1-1; 8 positions agree with TRBD1. Per germline, CDR1 LGHNT and CDR2 FRNRAP. The J segment lost 6 bases and the V segment lost 1 base, leaving 7 bases of the junction unmatched. The CDR3 length is 15 residues. In DNA form, the CDR3 reads TGTGCTAGTGGTTTGGGGCAGGGGGCCTTCTCTGAAGCTTTCTTT. This translates into CASGLGQGAFSEAFF.

The chain combines TRBV28 with TRBJ2-1; a possible D gene is TRBD2 (6 bases). Between the trimmed V and J ends, which lost 6 bases and 1 base, there was a span of 16 bases. The CDR3 contains 16 residues. Per germline, CDR1 MDHEN and CDR2 SYDVKM. Here the CDR3 DNA reads TGTGCCAGCAGACCCGGGACTTCGCTTTCCTACAATGAGCAGTTCTTC. This translates into CASRPGTSLSYNEQFF.

This clone occurred once. The gene calls are TRBV19 and TRBJ1-1; D possibly corresponds to TRBD1 (6 bases). The V end was cut by 4 bases, the J end by 5 bases, with 14 bases between. In germline, CDR1 is LNHDA, CDR2 SQIVND (reference sequence). CDR3 length: 14 amino acids. CDR3 region: CASSRRTGWTEAFF. The CDR3 coding sequence is TGTGCCAGTAGTAGACGAACAGGGTGGACTGAAGCTTTCTTT.

At least ten counts were recorded for this clone. In DNA, the CDR3 is TGTGCCAGCAGCTTAGATATAGCTAGCGGGGGTTACTCCTACGAGCAGTACTTC. This gives the protein CASSLDIASGGYSYEQYF. J is TRBJ2-7 and V is TRBV7-8; the match to TRBD2 covers 10 bases. In germline, CDR1 is SGHVS, CDR2 FQNEAQ. Losses at the gene ends were 1 base for V and 0 bases for J; bases not matched to a gene: 9. The CDR3 length is 18 residues.

The V call is TRBV18, the J call TRBJ1-1; D call uncertain. V dropped 2 bases and J dropped 7 bases, with 17 bases sitting between them. CDR1 and CDR2 from the germline V gene are KGHSH and LQKENI. The length of the CDR3 is 15 residues. Written as DNA, the CDR3 is TGTGCCAGCTCACCAGGAGGTAAACCCAGACTTGAAGCTTTCTTT. This encodes CASSPGGKPRLEAFF.

The V gene is TRBV27, the J gene TRBJ1-2, with D unresolved. The CDR3 length is 12 residues. Trimming cost V 5 bases and J 8 bases, with 12 bases left between them. Germline V gene lookup returns CDR1 MNHEY and CDR2 SMNVEV (reference sequence). The DNA of the CDR3 is TGTGCCAGCAGTAACCCAGGTGCGGGCTACACCTTC. Protein product: CASSNPGAGYTF.